Below, 27 T cell receptor beta chains from the same sample are listed, as sequenced in a study of identifying expanded T cells in peripheral blood. Profiled with immunoSEQ multiplex PCR; TCRdb holds only in-frame clones, not every one. The data hold around 75,000 clones, with 85% to 90% observed a single time. What was sequenced was blood. The receptors originated from a person between 18 and 69 years old in good health.

This clone was picked up one time. The V gene is TRBV2, the J gene TRBJ2-5; 7 nucleotides line up with TRBD2. Germline trimming cut 6 bases from V and 2 bases from J; bases unmatched to any gene: 6. The CDR3 is 14 amino acids. Looked up from germline, CDR1 is SNHLY and CDR2 is FYNNEI. CDR3 loop: CASRPGTTQETQYF. The CDR3 nucleotides read TGTGCCAGCAGACCCGGGACTACGCAAGAGACCCAGTACTTC.

This clone was seen more than once but under ten times. The chain recombines TRBV5-1 with TRBJ1-2; 10 nucleotides match TRBD1. Germline V gives CDR1 SGHRS, CDR2 YFSETQ. The CDR3 loop spans 14 amino acids. The trim removed 0 bases at V and 6 bases at J, leaving 2 bases unmatched. The CDR3 region has the DNA TGCGCCAGCAGCTTGGCCGGGACAGGGGATGGCTACACCTTC. Its translation is CASSLAGTGDGYTF.

The chain recombines TRBV9 with TRBJ2-7; 7 bases are shared with TRBD1. After removal of 0 bases from V and 2 bases from J, the junction contained 2 bases not matched to a gene. The CDR3 is 14 residues long. The germline gives CDR1 SGDLS, CDR2 YYNGEE. CDR3 bases: TGTGCCAGCAGCGTAGAGGGGGCCCCCTACGAGCAGTACTTC. Translating it yields CASSVEGAPYEQYF.

The rearrangement links TRBV7-2 to TRBJ2-7, with D perhaps TRBD1 (7 bases). There are 12 residues in the CDR3. In germline, CDR1 is SGHTA, CDR2 FQGNSA. The ends were cut back, 5 bases at V and 4 bases at J, with 9 bases in the middle. The DNA for the CDR3 is TGTGCCAGCAGCCAGGGGGGATACGAGCAGTACTTC. The encoded protein is CASSQGGYEQYF.

The rearrangement joins TRBV11-3 to TRBJ1-5; 7 bases agree with TRBD1. The CDR3 totals 20 residues. Trimming at V came to 5 bases and at J to 0 bases, leaving 19 bases not matched to a gene. The V gene's germline CDR1 is SGHNT and CDR2 YENEEA. The DNA for the CDR3 is TGTGCCAGCAGCGGCCGACAAGACAGGGCAGAGGGTTATAGCAATCAGCCCCAGCATTTT. It encodes CASSGRQDRAEGYSNQPQHF.

V and J are TRBV19 and TRBJ1-2; 7 nucleotides match TRBD1. The V segment lost 8 bases and the J segment 4 bases; nucleotides outside the gene matches: 7. Per germline, CDR1 LNHDA and CDR2 SQIVND (reference sequence). The CDR3 is 13 residues long. The CDR3 bases are TGTGCCAGTTCAAAAGGGACAGCCTATGGCTACACCTTC. Residues: CASSKGTAYGYTF. The variable domain in full, completed from reference TRBV19 and TRBJ1-2, reads DGGITQSPKYLFRKEGQNVTLSCEQNLNHDAMYWYRQDPGQGLRLIYYSQIVNDFQKGDIAEGYSVSREKKESFPLTVTSAQKNPTAFYLCASSKGTAYGYTFGSGTRLTVV.

The J gene is TRBJ2-7, the V gene TRBV11-2; possible D gene TRBD1, 6 bases. The CDR3 length is 13 residues. Per the germline V gene, CDR1 is SGHAT and CDR2 is FQNNGV. V shed 1 base and J shed 3 bases, with 7 bases lying between them. CDR3 sequence reads: CASSLGQDYEQYF. CDR3 nucleotide sequence: TGTGCCAGCAGCTTAGGACAGGACTACGAGCAGTACTTC. Supplemented by reference TRBV11-2 and TRBJ2-7, the full variable domain reads EAGVAQSPRYKIIEKRQSVAFWCNPISGHATLYWYQQILGQGPKLLIQFQNNGVVDDSQLPKDRFSAERLKGVDSTLKIQPAKLEDSAVYLCASSLGQDYEQYFGPGTRLTVT.

The chain couples TRBV19 to TRBJ2-7; TRBD1 matches 9 bases. J was trimmed by 4 bases and V by 7 bases; bases with no gene match: 5. Germline CDR1 reads LNHDA; CDR2 reads SQIVND (reference sequence). The CDR3 has 13 amino acids. CDR3 sequence reads: CASTLTGGYEQYF. Here the CDR3 DNA reads TGTGCCAGTACCCTGACAGGGGGTTACGAGCAGTACTTC.

The chain carries TRBV4-3 and TRBJ2-3, with D perhaps matching TRBD2 (6 bases). Trimming removed 1 base from V and 7 bases from J, with 15 bases in between. Germline CDR1 LGHNA, CDR2 YSLEER. The CDR3 covers 15 residues. CDR3 bases: TGCGCCAGCAGCCAAGGACATCTAGCGTTTAATACGCAGTATTTT. Amino acids: CASSQGHLAFNTQYF.

This sequence joins TRBV9 and TRBJ2-3; 8 bases are a match to TRBD2. V lost 1 base, J lost 6 bases, and 7 bases stayed unmatched. The CDR3 has 15 residues. The V gene's germline CDR1 is SGDLS and CDR2 YYNGEE. CDR3: CASSVSGGDWDTQYF. CDR3 bases: TGTGCCAGCAGCGTATCGGGAGGGGATTGGGATACGCAGTATTTT.

The chain is built from TRBV7-2 and TRBJ1-2, with D tentatively TRBD1 (5 bases). CDR1 SGHTA and CDR2 FQGNSA come from the germline V gene. Between the trimmed V and J ends, which lost 2 bases and 3 bases, there was a span of 13 bases. The CDR3 is 15 residues long. Here the CDR3 DNA reads TGTGCCAGCAGCTTACGAGGGACTAGCGACTATGGCTACACCTTC. As protein: CASSLRGTSDYGYTF. Complete variable domain (other parts from reference TRBV7-2 and TRBJ1-2): GAGVSQSPSNKVTEKGKDVELRCDPISGHTALYWYRQSLGQGLEFLIYFQGNSAPDKSGLPSDRFSAERTGGSVSTLTIQRTQQEDSAVYLCASSLRGTSDYGYTFGSGTRLTVV.

The V call is TRBV6-4, the J call TRBJ1-4; D is ambiguous. Trimming stripped 7 bases from V and 0 bases from J, with 15 bases between. There are 16 residues in the CDR3. Germline assignment: CDR1 MRHNA and CDR2 SNTAGT. The CDR3 loop is CASTGENCATNEKLFF. In DNA, the CDR3 is TGTGCCAGCACTGGGGAAAACTGCGCAACTAATGAAAAACTGTTTTTT.

The chain has TRBV5-1 and TRBJ2-5; D is perhaps TRBD1 (6 bases). The CDR3 extends over 13 amino acids. CDR1 is SGHRS, CDR2 YFSETQ, per germline. Trimming stripped 4 bases from V and 5 bases from J, with 12 bases between. DNA of the CDR3: TGCGCCAGCAGCCCAGGGGCCCAGGAGACCCAGTACTTC. It is translated as CASSPGAQETQYF. The full variable domain, rest sourced from reference TRBV5-1 and TRBJ2-5, is KAGVTQTPRYLIKTRGQQVTLSCSPISGHRSVSWYQQTPGQGLQFLFEYFSETQRNKGNFPGRFSGRQFSNSRSEMNVSTLELGDSALYLCASSPGAQETQYFGPGTRLLVL.

The chain uses TRBV4-2 and TRBJ2-7; no definite D call. CDR1 is LGHNA, CDR2 YNFKEQ, per germline. The CDR3 runs to 13 residues. Trimming took off 4 bases at V and 5 bases at J, with 12 bases between the two ends. The CDR3: CASSPVGEHEQYF. The CDR3 DNA sequence: TGTGCCAGCAGCCCCGTCGGCGAGCACGAGCAGTACTTC.

The chain has TRBV9 and TRBJ2-7, with 14 bases aligning to TRBD2. The V segment lost 3 bases and the J segment 3 bases; nucleotides outside the gene matches: 14. Per germline, CDR1 SGDLS and CDR2 YYNGEE. This CDR3 region has 19 residues. In nucleotides, the CDR3 is TGTGCCAGCAGCGAGGGGACTAGCGGGGGTCAAAGCTTGTTCTACGAGCAGTACTTC. Its protein is CASSEGTSGGQSLFYEQYF.

The chain joins TRBV7-2 to TRBJ2-7, with TRBD2 as a possible D gene (6 bases). Germline V gene sequence: CDR1 SGHTA, CDR2 FQGNSA. There are 16 residues in the CDR3. Trimming took 1 base from V and 5 from J, leaving 18 bases between them. The CDR3 region has the DNA TGTGCCAGCAGCTTAGTCGGTCGAGTGATAGCGGACGAGCAGTACTTC. Its protein is CASSLVGRVIADEQYF.

A note on this clone: Mismatch with germline at one junction end may stem from a read error. J is TRBJ1-1 and V is TRBV6-1; weak D call: TRBD1 (6 bases). Germline-derived CDR1 and CDR2 are MNHNS and SASEGT. This CDR3 has 12 amino acids. CDR3 DNA sequence: TGTGCCAGCAGTGGGGACAACAATGAAGCTTTCTTT. This translates into CASSGDNNEAFF.

This sequence joins TRBV28 and TRBJ2-7; the match to TRBD1 covers 9 bases. Germline V gene sequence: CDR1 MDHEN, CDR2 SYDVKM. J was trimmed by 3 bases and V by 6 bases; bases with no gene match: 3. The length of the CDR3 is 13 residues. The CDR3: CASRGQGLYEQYF. In nucleotides, the CDR3 is TGTGCCAGCAGGGGACAGGGCCTCTACGAGCAGTACTTC.

This clone has just a few counts. The chain is built from TRBV7-2 and TRBJ2-7; 11 bases are shared with TRBD2. Germline CDR1 SGHTA, CDR2 FQGNSA. This CDR3 has 18 residues. V lost 1 base and J lost 2; bases outside the gene matches: 10. CDR3 sequence reads: CASSLGASGRTSPYEQYF. The CDR3 coding sequence is TGTGCCAGCAGCTTAGGGGCTAGCGGGAGGACCTCCCCCTACGAGCAGTACTTC. Supplemented by reference TRBV7-2 and TRBJ2-7, the full variable domain reads GAGVSQSPSNKVTEKGKDVELRCDPISGHTALYWYRQSLGQGLEFLIYFQGNSAPDKSGLPSDRFSAERTGGSVSTLTIQRTQQEDSAVYLCASSLGASGRTSPYEQYFGPGTRLTVT.

CDR3 in amino acids: CASRFRGESSYEQYF. CDR3 in DNA: TGTGCCAGCCGATTTCGTGGAGAAAGCTCCTACGAGCAGTACTTC. The chain combines TRBV2 with TRBJ2-7; D not resolved. The germline CDR1 and CDR2 sequences are SNHLY and FYNNEI. V was pared by 8 bases and J by 0 bases, with 17 bases between. This CDR3 comprises 15 residues.

J is TRBJ2-7 and V is TRBV4-3, with 10 positions matching TRBD1. Germline V gives CDR1 LGHNA, CDR2 YSLEER. Unmatched junction bases numbered 4, after V lost 4 bases and J lost 4 bases. The CDR3 is 14 amino acids. The CDR3 bases are TGCGCCAGCAGCCCCGACAGGGGGCCGTACGAGCAGTACTTC. Translation: CASSPDRGPYEQYF.

The chain combines TRBV15 with TRBJ2-3, with 7 bases fitting TRBD2. Germline V CDR1 and CDR2: LNHNV, YYDKDF (reference sequence). The CDR3 covers 17 residues. V gave up 3 bases and J gave up 4 bases; unmatched junction bases: 13. CDR3 sequence: CATSSPGGGGTADTQYF. The CDR3 bases are TGTGCCACCAGCAGTCCAGGTGGGGGAGGGACGGCAGATACGCAGTATTTT.

The gene calls are TRBV29-1 and TRBJ1-1; 11 positions match TRBD1. The J segment lost 7 bases and the V segment lost 7 bases, leaving 11 bases of the junction unmatched. CDR3 length: 14 amino acids. The germline V gene has CDR1 SQVTM and CDR2 ANQGSEA. The CDR3 loop reads CSASDRGRESEAFF. The CDR3 region has the DNA TGCAGCGCTTCGGACAGGGGGCGGGAGAGTGAAGCTTTCTTT.

CDR3 nucleotide sequence: TGTGCCAGCAGCTTGGAGACCCTCCTACCCAATGAGCAGTTCTTC. Protein: CASSLETLLPNEQFF. The chain combines TRBV5-6 with TRBJ2-1; the D is unclear. Trimming took 0 bases from V and 6 from J, leaving 13 bases between them. The CDR3 loop spans 15 amino acids. The germline gives CDR1 SGHDT, CDR2 YYEEEE.

The rearrangement links TRBV6-5 to TRBJ1-6, with TRBD1 as a possible D gene (5 bases). The length of the CDR3 is 15 residues. V shed 4 bases and J shed 7 bases, with 14 bases lying between them. The germline gives CDR1 MNHEY, CDR2 SVGAGI. The CDR3 bases are TGTGCCAGCAGTTTAGATGGGACCTCGAATTCACCCCTCCACTTT. It specifies CASSLDGTSNSPLHF.

The chain joins TRBV5-5 to TRBJ2-5, with 11 bases aligning to TRBD1. V lost 0 bases and J lost 5; bases outside the gene matches: 6. The CDR3 is 16 amino acids. The germline CDR1 and CDR2 sequences are SGHKS and YYEKEE (reference sequence). CDR3 sequence: CASSLDGQGAVETQYF. The CDR3 region has the DNA TGTGCCAGCAGCTTGGATGGACAGGGGGCCGTGGAGACCCAGTACTTC.

This clone was seen once. V is TRBV4-3 and J is TRBJ1-2; no reliable D call. Looked up from germline, CDR1 is LGHNA and CDR2 is YSLEER. The CDR3 is 13 residues long. The V and J ends lost 0 bases and 8 bases respectively, with 10 bases between them. The CDR3 coding sequence is TGCGCCAGCAGCCAAGATCGGGAATTCGGCTACACCTTC. Translated: CASSQDREFGYTF.